The clone carrying this T cell receptor (beta chain) showed up many times. This sample stems from a study of early T cells in non-severe SARS-CoV-2 infection. Trimming stripped 3 bases from V and 5 bases from J, with 11 bases between. Germline V gene data show CDR1 as WSHSY and CDR2 as SAAADI. The CDR3 spans 14 residues. TCRdb passed the 5' RACE reads through MiXCR, listing each CDR3 protein once. The sample carries some 25,000 distinct CDR3 sequences, more than 4% recorded once. The sequenced material came from whole blood. The receptor was isolated from an adult who was a healthcare worker with PCR-confirmed SARS-CoV-2 infection or an uninfected control (not recorded which). The chain joins TRBV10-2 to TRBJ2-1, with a possible D match to TRBD2 (6 bases). As DNA, the CDR3 is TGCGCCAGCAGTGACGGACTACTTAACAATGAGCAGTTCTTC. Amino acid sequence: CASSDGLLNNEQFF.